One and the same sample provided the 11 T cell receptor beta chains below, sequenced in a study of blood T cell repertoires in COVID-19. Here immunoSEQ multiplex PCR was the method, and the copy in TCRdb shows in-frame clones only, minus some. In the table there are hundreds of thousands of clones, about 85% of which are singletons. Sequencing was carried out using peripheral blood. These receptors were obtained from a human donor in a cohort sampled during active COVID-19.

The rearrangement joins TRBV5-8 to TRBJ1-6; TRBD1 might be the D (5 bases). This CDR3 is 15 amino acids long. V lost 2 bases and J 15 bases, leaving 21 bases between the germline ends. Germline-derived CDR1 and CDR2 are SGHTS and YDEGEE. CDR3 sequence: CASSLGVGPIRLLHF. CDR3 nucleotide sequence: TGTGCCAGCAGCTTAGGGGTAGGCCCTATCCGTCTCCTCCACTTT.

This rearrangement joins TRBV2 to TRBJ2-4; tentatively, D is TRBD2 (5 bases). CDR3 length equals 12 residues. Deletions cut 6 bases from V and 8 bases from J, with 11 bases between. Germline loops: CDR1 SNHLY, CDR2 FYNNEI. CDR3 sequence reads: CASRTRGDIQYF. CDR3 in DNA: TGTGCCAGCAGGACCCGGGGTGACATTCAGTACTTC.

On this clone: The sample contains more than one DNA sequence encoding this CDR3. This chain uses TRBV3-1 (or the pseudogene TRBV3-2) with TRBJ2-7; D not certain. Germline V gives CDR1 LGHDT, CDR2 YNNKEL (reference sequence). V lost 1 base to trimming and J lost 1 base, with 8 bases between them. The CDR3 covers 14 residues. This CDR3 is CASSQGTSSYEQYF. DNA of the CDR3: TGTGCCAGCAGCCAAGGCACCAGTTCCTACGAGCAGTACTTC.

The chain has TRBV3-1 (or the pseudogene TRBV3-2) and TRBJ2-1; D gene uncertain. There are 12 residues in the CDR3. Germline loops: CDR1 LGHDT, CDR2 YNNKEL (reference sequence). The V gene lost 0 bases and the J gene lost 13 bases, with 10 bases spanning the gap. The CDR3 DNA is TGTGCCAGCAGCCAAGATCGGAGCGTTCAGTTCTTC. This codes for CASSQDRSVQFF.

V gene TRBV14 combines with J gene TRBJ2-5, with 7 bases that match TRBD1. Germline V CDR1 and CDR2: SGHDN, FVKESK. The CDR3 totals 16 residues. V shed 5 bases, J shed 3 bases, and the junction held 12 bases outside the gene matches. CDR3 amino acids: CASSVRLWGTEETQYF. As DNA, the CDR3 is TGTGCCAGCAGCGTTCGACTGTGGGGGACAGAAGAGACCCAGTACTTC.

The V call is TRBV7-9, the J call TRBJ1-4, with 8 bases lining up with TRBD1. Germline CDR1 and CDR2: SEHNR and FQNEAQ (reference sequence). J lost 8 bases, V lost 5 bases, and 7 bases had no gene match. The CDR3 sequence is 14 residues long. The CDR3 DNA reads TGTGCCAGCAGCCCCACAGGGGGAGGCGAAAAACTGTTTTTT. Its protein product is CASSPTGGGEKLFF. The full variable domain, its missing parts supplied by reference TRBV7-9 and TRBJ1-4, is DTGVSQNPRHKITKRGQNVTFRCDPISEHNRLYWYRQTLGQGPEFLTYFQNEAQLEKSRLLSDRFSAERPKGSFSTLEIQRTEQGDSAMYLCASSPTGGGEKLFFGSGTQLSVL.

The genes are TRBV2 and TRBJ2-7; D not resolved. Between the trimmed V and J ends, which lost 4 bases and 3 bases, there was a span of 4 bases. This CDR3 has 11 amino acids. Per germline, CDR1 SNHLY and CDR2 FYNNEI. The CDR3: CASSALYEQYF. The CDR3 DNA reads as TGTGCCAGCAGTGCCCTCTACGAGCAGTACTTC. Drawing the rest from reference TRBV2 and TRBJ2-7, the complete variable domain is EPEVTQTPSHQVTQMGQEVILRCVPISNHLYFYWYRQILGQKVEFLVSFYNNEISEKSEIFDDQFSVERPDGSNFTLKIRSTKLEDSAMYFCASSALYEQYFGPGTRLTVT.

V and J are TRBV7-2 and TRBJ2-7; 8 positions agree with TRBD1. In germline, CDR1 is SGHTA, CDR2 FQGNSA. The CDR3 is 13 residues long. V shed 5 bases and J 7 bases; nucleotides not matched to a gene: 7. The CDR3 DNA reads TGTGCCAGCAGCCGCTGGACAGGGCGGGAGCAGTACTTC. Protein sequence: CASSRWTGREQYF.

The CDR3 DNA sequence: TGCGCCAGCAGCGCAGGGGACCTAAACACTGAAGCTTTCTTT. Translation gives CASSAGDLNTEAFF. The chain carries TRBV5-1 and TRBJ1-1; possibly TRBD1 for D (6 bases). The germline V and J ends were trimmed by 4 bases and 2 bases, with 12 bases remaining between them. Germline assignment: CDR1 SGHRS and CDR2 YFSETQ. This CDR3 has 14 amino acids.

The chain uses TRBV7-2 and TRBJ2-1; perhaps TRBD2 as D (6 bases). In germline, CDR1 is SGHTA, CDR2 FQGNSA. This CDR3 comprises 14 residues. The ends were cut back, 1 base at V and 7 bases at J, with 11 bases in the middle. The CDR3 protein is CASSLDDGRNEQFF. The CDR3 nucleotides read TGTGCCAGCAGCTTAGATGATGGGAGGAATGAGCAGTTCTTC.

The chain carries TRBV11-2 and TRBJ1-5; 7 positions match TRBD1. The CDR3 covers 18 residues. Germline V CDR1 and CDR2: SGHAT, FQNNGV. V shed 4 bases, J shed 1 base, and the junction held 13 bases outside the gene matches. The CDR3 coding sequence is TGTGCCAGCAGCTATGATGATCGGAACAGGGGAAGCAATCAGCCCCAGCATTTT. Translated: CASSYDDRNRGSNQPQHF.